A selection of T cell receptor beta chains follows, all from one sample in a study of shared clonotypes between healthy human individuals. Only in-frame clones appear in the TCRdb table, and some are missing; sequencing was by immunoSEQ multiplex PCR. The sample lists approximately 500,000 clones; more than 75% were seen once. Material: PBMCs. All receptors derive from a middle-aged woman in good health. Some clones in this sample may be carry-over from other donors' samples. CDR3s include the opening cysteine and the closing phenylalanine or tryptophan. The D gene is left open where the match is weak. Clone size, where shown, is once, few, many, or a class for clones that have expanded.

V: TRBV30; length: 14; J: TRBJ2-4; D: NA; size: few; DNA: TGTGCCTGGAGACCGAAGTTAGCCAAAAACATTCAGTACTTC; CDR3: CAWRPKLAKNIQYF
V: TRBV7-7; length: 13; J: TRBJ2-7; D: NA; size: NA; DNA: TGTGCTAGCAGCTTAGCTGGGAGCCGGGAGCAGTACTTC; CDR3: CASSLAGSREQYF
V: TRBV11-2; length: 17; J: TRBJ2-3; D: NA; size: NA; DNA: TGTGCCAGCAGCTCATACAGTAGGACAGCTAGCACAGATACGCAGTATTTT; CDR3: CASSSYSRTASTDTQYF
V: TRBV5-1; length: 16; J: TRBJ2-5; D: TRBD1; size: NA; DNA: TGCGCCAGCAGCTCGCCCGGGACAGGGGGCCGGGAGACCCAGTACTTC; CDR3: CASSSPGTGGRETQYF
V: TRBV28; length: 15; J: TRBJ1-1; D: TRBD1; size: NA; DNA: TGTGCCAGCAGTCCCCCGGGACAGATGAACACTGAAGCTTTCTTT; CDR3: CASSPPGQMNTEAFF
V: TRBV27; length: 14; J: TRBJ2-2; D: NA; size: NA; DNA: TGTGCCAGCAGTATTTATGGGGGAGTGGGGGAGCTGTTTTTT; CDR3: CASSIYGGVGELFF
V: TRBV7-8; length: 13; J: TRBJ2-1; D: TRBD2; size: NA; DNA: TGTGCCAGCAGCCAGCGGGAGATCAATGAGCAGTTCTTC; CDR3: CASSQREINEQFF
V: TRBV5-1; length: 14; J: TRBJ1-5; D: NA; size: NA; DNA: TGTGCCAGCAGCTTGGGGCCGGGAGAACAGCCCCAGCATTTT; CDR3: CASSLGPGEQPQHF
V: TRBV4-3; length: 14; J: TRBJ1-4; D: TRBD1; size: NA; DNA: TGCGCCAGCAGCCGGACAGGAACTAATGAAAAACTGTTTTTT; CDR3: CASSRTGTNEKLFF
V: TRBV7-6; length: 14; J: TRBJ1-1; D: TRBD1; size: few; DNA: TGTGCCAGCAGCCAAGCAGGGGGGTACACTGAAGCTTTCTTT; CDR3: CASSQAGGYTEAFF
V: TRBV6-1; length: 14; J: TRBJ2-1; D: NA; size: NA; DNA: TGTGCCAGCAAGCCCATTACTCGGGTAGAGGAGCAGTTCTTC; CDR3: CASKPITRVEEQFF
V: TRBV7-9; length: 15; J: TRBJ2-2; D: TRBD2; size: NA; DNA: TGTGCCAGCCCCCCTAGCGGGAGGAACACCGGGGAGCTGTTTTTT; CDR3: CASPPSGRNTGELFF
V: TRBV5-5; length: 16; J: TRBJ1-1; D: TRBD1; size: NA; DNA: TGTGCCAGCAGCCCCAGGACAGGGGGCCTGGTCACTGAAGCTCTCTTT; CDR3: CASSPRTGGLVTEALF
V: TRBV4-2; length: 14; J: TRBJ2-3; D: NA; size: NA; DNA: TGTGCCAGCAGCCAAGATCTCCTGCAGGGTACGCAGTATTTT; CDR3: CASSQDLLQGTQYF
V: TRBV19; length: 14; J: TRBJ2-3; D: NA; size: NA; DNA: TGTGCCAGTAGTACCCCCAGGCGCACAGATACGCAGTATTTT; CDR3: CASSTPRRTDTQYF
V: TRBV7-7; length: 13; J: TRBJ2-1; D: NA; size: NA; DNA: TGTGCTAGCAGGAAAACTGGAATCAATGAGCAGTTCTTC; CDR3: CASRKTGINEQFF
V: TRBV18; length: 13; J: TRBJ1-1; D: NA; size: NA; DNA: TGTGCCAGCTCACCAGAGGTGTACACTGAAGCTTTCTTT; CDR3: CASSPEVYTEAFF
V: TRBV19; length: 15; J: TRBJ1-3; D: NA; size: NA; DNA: TGTGCCAGTAGGCAAGACAGCACCTCTGGAAACACCATATATTTT; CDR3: CASRQDSTSGNTIYF
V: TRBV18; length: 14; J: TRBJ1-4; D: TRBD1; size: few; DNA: TGTGCCAGCTCACCAACACAGGGGCGCGAAAAACTGTTTTTT; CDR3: CASSPTQGREKLFF
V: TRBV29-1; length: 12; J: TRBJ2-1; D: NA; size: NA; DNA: TGCAGCGTTGATCTAAGGGAGGATGAGCAGTTCTTC; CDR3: CSVDLREDEQFF
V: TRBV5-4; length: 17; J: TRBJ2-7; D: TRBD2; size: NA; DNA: TGTGCCAGCAGCCGGGGCGGGGCTAGCGGGAGCCATTACGAGCAGTACTTC; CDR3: CASSRGGASGSHYEQYF
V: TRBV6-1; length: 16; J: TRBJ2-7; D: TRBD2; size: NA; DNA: TGTGCCAGCAGTGAAGAGGGGACTAGTGGCTCCTACGAGCAGTACTTC; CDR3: CASSEEGTSGSYEQYF
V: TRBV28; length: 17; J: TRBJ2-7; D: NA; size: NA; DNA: TGTGCCAGCAGCTTGATGATGGTGGACGGGGAACCCTACGAGCAGTACTTC; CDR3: CASSLMMVDGEPYEQYF
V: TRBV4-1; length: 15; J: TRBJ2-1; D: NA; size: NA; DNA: TGCGCCAGCAGCCAAGATTGGGACGACTACAATGAGCAGTTCTTC; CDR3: CASSQDWDDYNEQFF
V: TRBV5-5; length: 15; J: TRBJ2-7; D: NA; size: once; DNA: TGTGCCAGCAGCCACAACGTTGAGACAGCCTACGAGCAGTACTTC; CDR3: CASSHNVETAYEQYF
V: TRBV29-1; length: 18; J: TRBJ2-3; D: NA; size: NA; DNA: TGCAGCGTTGAATTCGCGGGGTATTCAGGTATTAGCACAGATACGCAGTATTTT; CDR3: CSVEFAGYSGISTDTQYF
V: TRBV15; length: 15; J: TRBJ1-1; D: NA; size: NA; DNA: TGTGCCACCAGCAGAGACGTTAACAGGCCCGCTGAAGCTTTCTTT; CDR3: CATSRDVNRPAEAFF
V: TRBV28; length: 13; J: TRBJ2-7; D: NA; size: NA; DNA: TGTGCCAGCAGCCTACAACAGAACTACGAGCAGTACTTC; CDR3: CASSLQQNYEQYF
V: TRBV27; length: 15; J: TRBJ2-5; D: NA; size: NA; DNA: TGTGCCAGCAGTAGGGCAGGGGCTTCCGTGGAGACCCAGTACTTC; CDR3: CASSRAGASVETQYF
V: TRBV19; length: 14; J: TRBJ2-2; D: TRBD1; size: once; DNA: TGTGCCAGTAGTATGACAGGGGACACCGGGGAGCTGTTTTTT; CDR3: CASSMTGDTGELFF
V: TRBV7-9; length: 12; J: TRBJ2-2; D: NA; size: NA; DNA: TGTGCCAGCAGGACGATAACCGGGGAGCTGTTTTTT; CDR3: CASRTITGELFF
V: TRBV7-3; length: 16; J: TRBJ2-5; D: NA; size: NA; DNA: TGTGCCAGCAGCTTAATGGGCCGACCTTGCTCCTACGAGCAGCACTTC; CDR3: CASSLMGRPCSYEQHF
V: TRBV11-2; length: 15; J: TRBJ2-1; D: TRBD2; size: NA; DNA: TGTGCCAGCAGCTCAGGACTAGCGGGGTACAATGAGCAGTTCTTC; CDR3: CASSSGLAGYNEQFF
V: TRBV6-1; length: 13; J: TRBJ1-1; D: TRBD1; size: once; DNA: TGTGCCAGCAGTCAGGGGGCGCTGACTGAAGCTTTCTTT; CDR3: CASSQGALTEAFF
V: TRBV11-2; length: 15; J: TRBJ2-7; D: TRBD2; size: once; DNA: TGTGCCAGCAGCGTCCTTGCAGCGGGAGGCAGCGAGCAGTACTTC; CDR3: CASSVLAAGGSEQYF